A selection of T cell receptor beta chains follows, all from one sample in a study of naive and memory T cell subsets. In TCRdb, the UMI-ligation and nested PCR reads were re-called with MiXCR into one record per CDR3 protein. The profile shows roughly 100,000 distinct CDR3 sequences, 10% to 12% of them singletons. The sample comprised naive CD4+ T cells from blood. All receptors derive from a human donor in good health. Both conserved end residues are part of each CDR3. A D gene is named only where the DNA matches it firmly. The size field is filled for only some rows; it gives once, few, many or a size class.

j_call clone_size d_call v_call cdr3_aa cdr3_nt
TRBJ1-1 NA NA TRBV10-3 CAIRDPGRENTEAFF TGTGCCATCAGGGACCCGGGGCGGGAGAACACTGAAGCTTTCTTT
TRBJ1-5 NA NA TRBV7-8 CASSLELGGNQPQHF TGTGCCAGCAGCTTAGAGTTGGGGGGCAATCAGCCCCAGCATTTT
TRBJ2-3 many NA TRBV7-2 CASSFGGVQDTQYF TGTGCCAGCAGCTTTGGGGGAGTACAAGATACGCAGTATTTT
TRBJ2-2 NA NA TRBV14 CASSQVPWTKRTGELFF TGTGCCAGCAGCCAAGTTCCTTGGACTAAGCGCACCGGGGAGCTGTTTTTT
TRBJ2-3 few NA TRBV6-2/TRBV6-3 CASSYPDTQYF TGTGCCAGCAGTTACCCAGATACGCAGTATTTT
TRBJ2-2 many TRBD2 TRBV12-3/TRBV12-4 CATVAGVDTGELFF TGTGCCACCGTAGCGGGAGTCGACACCGGGGAGCTGTTTTTT
TRBJ2-6 few NA TRBV7-9 CAKSPGTAYSGANVLTF TGTGCCAAATCCCCCGGGACCGCTTACTCTGGGGCCAACGTCCTGACTTTC
TRBJ2-1 many NA TRBV7-9 CAIPGVSNYNEQFF TGTGCCATCCCGGGAGTTTCAAACTACAATGAGCAGTTCTTC
TRBJ2-3 NA NA TRBV4-3 CASSQRSGPSTDTQYF TGCGCCAGCAGCCAAAGATCAGGGCCCTCCACAGATACGCAGTATTTT
TRBJ1-1 few NA TRBV6-5 CASSNTAEAFF TGTGCCAGCAGCAACACCGCTGAAGCTTTCTTT
TRBJ1-6 NA TRBD1 TRBV30 CAWTLGQLFNSPLHF TGTGCCTGGACCTTGGGACAGCTTTTTAATTCACCCCTCCACTTT
TRBJ2-1 NA NA TRBV7-2 CASSLALATYNEQFF TGTGCCAGCAGCTTAGCCCTAGCGACGTACAATGAGCAGTTCTTC
TRBJ1-5 few NA TRBV24-1 CATSERGWQPQHF TGTGCCACCAGTGAGAGGGGGTGGCAGCCCCAGCATTTT
TRBJ1-2 few NA TRBV4-3 CASSQATGYYGYTF TGCGCCAGCAGCCAAGCAACAGGTTACTATGGCTACACCTTC
TRBJ1-4 few NA TRBV12-3/TRBV12-4 CASRTGGNVLSEKLFF TGTGCCAGCCGTACCGGGGGTAATGTGTTAAGTGAAAAACTGTTTTTT
TRBJ2-2 few NA TRBV3-1 CASSHRLFPAGTGELFF TGTGCCAGCAGCCACCGACTATTCCCAGCGGGCACCGGGGAGCTGTTTTTT
TRBJ2-7 few TRBD2 TRBV6-2/TRBV6-3 CASSYGLAGPYEQYF TGTGCCAGCAGTTACGGACTAGCGGGACCCTACGAGCAGTACTTC
TRBJ2-5 many NA TRBV5-4 CASSQDTDQETQYF TGTGCCAGCAGCCAAGACACCGACCAAGAGACCCAGTACTTC
TRBJ2-3 NA TRBD2 TRBV7-2 CASSYRTSPDTQYF TGTGCCAGCAGCTATCGGACTAGTCCAGATACGCAGTATTTT
TRBJ1-1 NA TRBD1 TRBV5-1 CASSLEQGIPNEAFF TGCGCCAGCAGCTTGGAACAGGGGATCCCTAATGAAGCTTTCTTT
TRBJ2-1 NA NA TRBV10-3 CAISSRGLANEQFF TGTGCCATCAGTTCCAGGGGCCTGGCCAATGAGCAGTTCTTC
TRBJ1-5 few NA TRBV2 CASSEFVTNQPQHF TGTGCCAGCAGTGAGTTTGTCACTAATCAGCCCCAGCATTTT
TRBJ1-5 NA NA TRBV6-6 CASSYPEAGFNQPQHF TGTGCCAGCAGTTACCCGGAAGCAGGTTTCAATCAGCCCCAGCATTTT
TRBJ2-6 many NA TRBV6-5 CASSYSSANVLTF TGTGCCAGCAGTTACTCGTCGGCCAACGTCCTGACTTTC
TRBJ2-7 NA TRBD2 TRBV28 CASSTGSVSAGGFYEQYF TGTGCCAGCAGTACGGGTTCAGTTTCCGCGGGGGGATTCTACGAGCAGTACTTC
TRBJ1-2 few NA TRBV11-2 CASSFDGGYGYTF TGTGCCAGCAGCTTCGACGGGGGGTATGGCTACACCTTC
TRBJ2-7 NA NA TRBV21-1 CASSKGRFLPDEQYF TGTGCCAGCAGCAAAGGGAGGTTTTTGCCTGACGAGCAGTACTTC
TRBJ1-1 NA NA TRBV12-3/TRBV12-4 CASTPGQWNTEAFF TGTGCCAGCACTCCGGGACAATGGAACACTGAAGCTTTCTTT
TRBJ2-7 many NA TRBV6-1 CASRRISGAEQYF TGTGCCAGCAGGCGTATTTCAGGGGCCGAGCAGTACTTC
TRBJ2-1 few NA TRBV29-1 CSGSRDKNNEQFF TGCAGCGGATCCCGGGATAAAAACAATGAGCAGTTCTTC
TRBJ2-1 few TRBD1 TRBV15 CATSRHRDRESEQFF TGTGCCACCAGCAGACACCGGGACAGGGAAAGTGAGCAGTTCTTC
TRBJ1-5 many NA TRBV19 CASCIRGTGIFNQPQHF TGTGCCAGTTGCATCAGGGGAACAGGAATATTCAATCAGCCCCAGCATTTT
TRBJ2-5 many TRBD2 TRBV20-1 CSARGLVSQETQYF TGCAGTGCTAGGGGACTAGTGTCCCAAGAGACCCAGTACTTC
TRBJ2-1 NA TRBD2 TRBV4-2 CASSQEEISGGLWFF TGTGCCAGCAGCCAAGAAGAGATCAGCGGGGGGTTGTGGTTCTTC
TRBJ1-2 NA TRBD1 TRBV7-9 CASSLALDREGDAGYTF TGTGCCAGCAGCTTAGCGCTCGACAGGGAAGGTGACGCTGGCTACACCTTC
TRBJ2-1 NA TRBD2 TRBV7-6 CASSPGLAGNGDDEQFF TGTGCCAGCAGCCCGGGACTAGCGGGAAACGGGGACGATGAGCAGTTCTTC
TRBJ1-1 NA NA TRBV7-2 CASSLLRGEAFF TGTGCCAGCAGCTTACTAAGGGGTGAAGCTTTCTTT
TRBJ2-5 NA NA TRBV20-1 CSARVPGSRETQYF TGCAGTGCTAGGGTCCCGGGCTCGCGGGAGACCCAGTACTTC
TRBJ2-3 NA TRBD2 TRBV5-1 CASTPKTSGSSDTQYF TGCGCCAGCACTCCAAAGACTAGCGGGAGTTCAGATACGCAGTATTTT
TRBJ2-7 many TRBD1 TRBV7-6 CASSPPRDRAFYEQYF TGTGCCAGCAGTCCCCCCCGGGACAGGGCGTTCTACGAGCAGTACTTC
TRBJ2-7 many TRBD2 TRBV6-6 CASSPRTGGLAGVTYEQYF TGTGCCAGCAGCCCGCGGACAGGGGGACTAGCGGGGGTCACCTACGAGCAGTACTTC
TRBJ2-7 NA NA TRBV10-3 CAIVLGQYF TGTGCCATCGTACTCGGGCAGTACTTC
TRBJ1-6 many NA TRBV6-5 CASSYSPDRWNAPLHF TGTGCCAGCAGTTACTCGCCCGACAGGTGGAACGCACCCCTCCACTTT
TRBJ2-2 NA NA TRBV4-3 CASSQVRNTGELFF TGCGCCAGCAGCCAAGTCAGGAACACCGGGGAGCTGTTTTTT
TRBJ1-4 NA NA TRBV10-3 CAISESVSIMKKLFF TGTGCCATCAGTGAGTCAGTCAGTATAATGAAAAAACTGTTTTTT
TRBJ2-3 many NA TRBV14 CASAPTTAYTDTQYF TGTGCCAGCGCCCCCACGACAGCTTACACAGATACGCAGTATTTT
TRBJ2-7 NA TRBD2 TRBV12-3/TRBV12-4 CASSLRLAGGSEQYF TGTGCCAGCAGTTTACGCCTAGCGGGAGGCAGCGAGCAGTACTTC
TRBJ1-3 NA NA TRBV2 CASKDRAGNTIYF TGTGCCAGCAAGGACAGAGCTGGAAACACCATATATTTT
TRBJ2-7 NA TRBD1 TRBV6-6 CASSPPGQGAPEQYF TGTGCCAGCAGCCCCCCGGGACAGGGGGCACCCGAGCAGTACTTC
TRBJ2-1 NA TRBD2 TRBV29-1 CSVVAGVHNEQFF TGCAGCGTTGTAGCGGGAGTCCACAATGAGCAGTTCTTC
TRBJ1-1 few NA TRBV7-9 CASSIRGGHTEAFF TGTGCCAGCAGCATAAGAGGGGGTCATACTGAAGCTTTCTTT
TRBJ2-2 many NA TRBV5-4 CASSRGTSTGELFF TGTGCCAGCAGCCGCGGGACATCTACCGGGGAGCTGTTTTTT
TRBJ1-3 few NA TRBV30 CAWSSGVAGNTIYF TGTGCCTGGAGTTCTGGGGTGGCTGGAAACACCATATATTTT
TRBJ1-1 NA TRBD1 TRBV6-2/TRBV6-3 CASEDRENTEAFF TGTGCCAGCGAAGACAGGGAGAACACTGAAGCTTTCTTT
TRBJ2-2 few NA TRBV11-3 CASSLAGIAGELFF TGTGCCAGCAGCTTAGCGGGAATCGCCGGGGAGCTGTTTTTT
TRBJ2-2 few NA TRBV3-1 CASTGVPNTGELFF TGTGCCAGCACTGGGGTTCCGAACACCGGGGAGCTGTTTTTT
TRBJ1-2 many NA TRBV19 CASSIGGGTKTRGYTF TGTGCCAGTAGTATAGGGGGTGGTACCAAAACGCGTGGCTACACCTTC
TRBJ2-1 many NA TRBV29-1 CSALRDTSNEQFF TGCAGCGCTCTCCGGGACACCTCCAATGAGCAGTTCTTC
TRBJ2-6 many NA TRBV12-3/TRBV12-4 CASTRQNSFSGANVLTF TGTGCCAGCACCCGTCAAAATTCTTTTTCTGGGGCCAACGTCCTGACTTTC
TRBJ2-7 NA NA TRBV14 CASSQARYEQYF TGTGCCAGCAGCCAAGCCCGGTACGAGCAGTACTTC